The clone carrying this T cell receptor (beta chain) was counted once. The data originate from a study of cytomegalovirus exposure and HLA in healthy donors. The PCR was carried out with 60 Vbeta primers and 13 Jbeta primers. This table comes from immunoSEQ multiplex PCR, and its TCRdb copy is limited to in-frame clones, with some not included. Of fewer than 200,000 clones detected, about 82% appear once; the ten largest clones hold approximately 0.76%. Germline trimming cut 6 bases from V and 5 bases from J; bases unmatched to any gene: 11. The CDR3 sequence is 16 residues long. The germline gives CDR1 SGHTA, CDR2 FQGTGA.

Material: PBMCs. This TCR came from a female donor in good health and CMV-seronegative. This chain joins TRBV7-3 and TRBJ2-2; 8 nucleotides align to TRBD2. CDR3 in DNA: TGTGCCAGCAGTCGGGAGGGGAGAGTGGTAACCGGGGAGCTGTTTTTT. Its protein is CASSREGRVVTGELFF.